The subject of this entry is one TCR beta chain. Repertoires were generated with immunoSEQ multiplex PCR, while TCRdb's copy carries only in-frame clones and drops some. This sample yields tens of thousands of clones, of which over 80% are seen a single time; over 2.5% belongs to the top ten. This sample stems from a study of T cell changes during pregnancy in multiple sclerosis. The CDR3 length is 21 residues. V lost 2 bases and J lost 4; bases outside the gene matches: 19. Germline V CDR1 and CDR2: MDHEN, SYDVKM. This TCR came from a female donor in good health, enrolled as a control in a pregnancy study. The genes are TRBV28 and TRBJ2-3, with TRBD2 matching 12 bases. The starting material was peripheral blood, obtained in the third trimester of pregnancy. In DNA, the CDR3 is TGTGCCAGCAGTTTAGTCTTTCTAGCGGGGGGGCATCTTAGTTATGCAGATACGCAGTATTTT. It encodes CASSLVFLAGGHLSYADTQYF. Full variable domain (remainder filled in from reference TRBV28 and TRBJ2-3): DVKVTQSSRYLVKRTGEKVFLECVQDMDHENMFWYRQDPGLGLRLIYFSYDVKMKEKGDIPEGYSVSREKKERFSLILESASTNQTSMYLCASSLVFLAGGHLSYADTQYFGPGTRLTVL.